The 4 T cell receptor beta chains reported below all come from one sample, sequenced in a study of control samples from healthy donors and cancer patients. Profiling relied on immunoSEQ multiplex PCR, and the TCRdb table lists in-frame clones only, not all of them. Seen here are about 160,000 clones, roughly 94% observed once, and the top ten hold 7.5% to 8.5%. Sequenced material: blood. The source is a woman in her thirties or forties in good health.

V gene TRBV6-1 combines with J gene TRBJ1-2; D is possibly TRBD1 (5 bases). This CDR3 contains 17 residues. Trimming shortened V by 2 bases and J by 4 bases, and 20 bases separated the two germline ends. From germline, CDR1 is MNHNS and CDR2 SASEGT. CDR3 region: CASSERRKKTGSYGYTF. The CDR3 DNA reads as TGTGCCAGCAGTGAACGTAGGAAAAAAACAGGAAGCTATGGCTACACCTTC.

The V and J genes are TRBV5-5 and TRBJ1-2; TRBD1 might be the D (6 bases). Germline-derived CDR1 and CDR2 are SGHKS and YYEKEE (reference sequence). This CDR3 region has 15 residues. Trimming removed 3 bases at V and 0 bases at J, with 12 bases between. The CDR3 loop is CASSWGAIANYGYTF. The DNA for the CDR3 is TGTGCCAGCAGCTGGGGGGCGATAGCTAACTATGGCTACACCTTC. Full variable domain (outside the CDR3, taken from reference TRBV5-5 and TRBJ1-2): DAGVTQSPTHLIKTRGQQVTLRCSPISGHKSVSWYQQVLGQGPQFIFQYYEKEERGRGNFPDRFSARQFPNYSSELNVNALLLGDSALYLCASSWGAIANYGYTFGSGTRLTVV.

As regards this clone: At one boundary the junction diverges from the germline segment, which might be a read error. The chain employs TRBV12-3 or TRBV12-4 and TRBJ2-7, with D possibly being TRBD1 (6 bases). The length of the CDR3 is 11 residues. The CDR3 DNA follows: TGCGACCATACAGGGAAGGACGAGCAGTACTTC. Translation gives CDHTGKDEQYF.

V and J are TRBV29-1 and TRBJ2-7; TRBD2 might be the D (5 bases). Germline V gene lookup returns CDR1 SQVTM and CDR2 ANQGSEA. The CDR3 is 12 amino acids. V dropped 7 bases and J dropped 0 bases, with 10 bases sitting between them. The CDR3 loop reads CSAGGASYEQYF. In DNA, the CDR3 is TGCAGCGCCGGAGGAGCCTCCTACGAGCAGTACTTC.